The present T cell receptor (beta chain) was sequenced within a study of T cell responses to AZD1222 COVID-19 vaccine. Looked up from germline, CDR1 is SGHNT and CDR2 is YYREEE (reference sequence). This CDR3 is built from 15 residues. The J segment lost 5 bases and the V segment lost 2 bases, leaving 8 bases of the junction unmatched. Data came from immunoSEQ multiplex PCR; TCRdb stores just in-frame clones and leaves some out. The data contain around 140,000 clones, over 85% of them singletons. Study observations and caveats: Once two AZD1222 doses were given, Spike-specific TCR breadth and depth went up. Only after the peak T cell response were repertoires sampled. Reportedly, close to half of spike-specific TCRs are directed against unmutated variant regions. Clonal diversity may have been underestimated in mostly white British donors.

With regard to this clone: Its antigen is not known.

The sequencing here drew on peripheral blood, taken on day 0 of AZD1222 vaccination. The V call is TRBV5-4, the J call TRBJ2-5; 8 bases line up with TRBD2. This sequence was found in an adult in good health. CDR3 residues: CASSFPSGGAETQYF. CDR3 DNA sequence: TGTGCCAGCAGCTTCCCCAGCGGGGGCGCGGAGACCCAGTACTTC.